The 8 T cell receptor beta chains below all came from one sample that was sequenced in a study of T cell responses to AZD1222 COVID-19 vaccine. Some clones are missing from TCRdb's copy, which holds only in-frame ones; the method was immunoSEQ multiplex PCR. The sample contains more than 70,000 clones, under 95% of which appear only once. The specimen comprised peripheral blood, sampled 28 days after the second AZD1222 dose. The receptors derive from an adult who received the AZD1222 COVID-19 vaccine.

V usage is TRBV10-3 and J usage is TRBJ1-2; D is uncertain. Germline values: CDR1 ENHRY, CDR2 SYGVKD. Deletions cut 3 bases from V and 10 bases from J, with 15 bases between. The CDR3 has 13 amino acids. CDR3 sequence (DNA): TGTGCCATCAGTGATGGGCAGCCCGGCCTCTACACCTTC. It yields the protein CAISDGQPGLYTF.

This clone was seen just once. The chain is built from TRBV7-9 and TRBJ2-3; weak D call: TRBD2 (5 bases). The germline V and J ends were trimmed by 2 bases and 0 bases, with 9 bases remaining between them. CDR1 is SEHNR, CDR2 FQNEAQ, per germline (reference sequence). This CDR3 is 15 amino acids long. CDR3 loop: CASSLLGASTDTQYF. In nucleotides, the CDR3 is TGTGCCAGCAGCTTATTGGGAGCCAGCACAGATACGCAGTATTTT.

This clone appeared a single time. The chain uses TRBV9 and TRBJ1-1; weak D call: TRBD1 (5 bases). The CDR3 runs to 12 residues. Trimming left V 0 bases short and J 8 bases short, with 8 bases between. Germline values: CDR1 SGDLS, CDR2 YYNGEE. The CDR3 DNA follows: TGTGCCAGCAGCGTAGGGGACCGCGAAGCTTTCTTT. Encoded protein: CASSVGDREAFF.

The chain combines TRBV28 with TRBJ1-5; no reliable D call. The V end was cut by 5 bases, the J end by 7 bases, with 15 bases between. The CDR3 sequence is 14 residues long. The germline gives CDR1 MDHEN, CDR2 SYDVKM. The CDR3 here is CASSKAWAGQPQHF. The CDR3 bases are TGTGCCAGCAGTAAGGCGTGGGCAGGCCAGCCCCAGCATTTT. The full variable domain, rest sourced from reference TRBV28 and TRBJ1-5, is DVKVTQSSRYLVKRTGEKVFLECVQDMDHENMFWYRQDPGLGLRLIYFSYDVKMKEKGDIPEGYSVSREKKERFSLILESASTNQTSMYLCASSKAWAGQPQHFGDGTRLSIL.

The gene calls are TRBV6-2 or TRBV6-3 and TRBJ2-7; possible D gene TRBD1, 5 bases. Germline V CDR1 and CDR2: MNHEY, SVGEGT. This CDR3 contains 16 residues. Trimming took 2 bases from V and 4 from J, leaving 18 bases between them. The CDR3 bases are TGTGCCAGCAGTTACAAGGGGCAGGGTATTGAGTACGAGCAGTACTTC. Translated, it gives CASSYKGQGIEYEQYF.

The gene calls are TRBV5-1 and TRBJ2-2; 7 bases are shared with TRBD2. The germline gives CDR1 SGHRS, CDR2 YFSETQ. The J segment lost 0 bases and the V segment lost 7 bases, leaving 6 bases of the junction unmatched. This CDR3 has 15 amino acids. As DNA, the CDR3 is TGCGCCAGCGTTTCTAGCGGACCGAACACCGGGGAGCTGTTTTTT. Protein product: CASVSSGPNTGELFF.

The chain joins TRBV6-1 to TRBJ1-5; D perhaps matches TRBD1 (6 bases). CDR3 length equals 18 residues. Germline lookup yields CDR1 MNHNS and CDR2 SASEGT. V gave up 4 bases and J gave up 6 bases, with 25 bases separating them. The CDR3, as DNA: TGTGCCAGCAGTGCCCGACGGGACATCGGAATAGTGGTTCAGCCCCAGCATTTT. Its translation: CASSARRDIGIVVQPQHF.

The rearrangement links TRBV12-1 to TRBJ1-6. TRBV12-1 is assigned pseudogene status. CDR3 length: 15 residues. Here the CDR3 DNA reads TGTGCCAGCAGCTTACGGGTGTCCTATAATTCACCCCTCCACTTT. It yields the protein CASSLRVSYNSPLHF.